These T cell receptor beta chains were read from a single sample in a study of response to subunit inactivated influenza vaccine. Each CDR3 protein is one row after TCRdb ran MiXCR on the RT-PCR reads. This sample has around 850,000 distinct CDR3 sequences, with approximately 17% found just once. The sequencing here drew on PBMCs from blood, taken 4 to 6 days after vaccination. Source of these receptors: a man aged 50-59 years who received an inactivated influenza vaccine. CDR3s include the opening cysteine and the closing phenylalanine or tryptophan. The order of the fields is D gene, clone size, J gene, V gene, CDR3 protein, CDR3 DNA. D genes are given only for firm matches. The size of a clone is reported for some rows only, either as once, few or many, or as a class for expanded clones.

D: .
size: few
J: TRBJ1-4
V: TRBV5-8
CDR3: CASSLVRNGKLFF
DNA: TGTGCCAGCAGCTTGGTTCGGAACGGAAAACTGTTTTTT

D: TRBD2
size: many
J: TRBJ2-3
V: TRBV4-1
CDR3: CASSQGVLAGGPGPDTQYF
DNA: TGCGCCAGCAGCCAAGGAGTACTAGCGGGGGGGCCCGGTCCAGATACGCAGTATTTT

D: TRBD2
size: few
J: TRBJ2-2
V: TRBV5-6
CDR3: CASSLFRDYGELFF
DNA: TGTGCCAGCAGCTTGTTCCGGGACTATGGGGAGCTGTTTTTT

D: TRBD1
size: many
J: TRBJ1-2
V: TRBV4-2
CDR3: CASSQDRGHYGYTF
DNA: TGTGCCAGCAGCCAAGACAGGGGGCACTATGGCTACACCTTC

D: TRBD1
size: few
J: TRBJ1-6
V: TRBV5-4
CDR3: CASRSDRANSPLHF
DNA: TGTGCCAGCAGATCGGACAGGGCCAATTCACCCCTCCACTTT

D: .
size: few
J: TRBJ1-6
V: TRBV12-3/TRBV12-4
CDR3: CASSLGGGRNSPLHF
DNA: TGTGCCAGCAGTTTAGGGGGAGGGCGGAATTCACCCCTCCACTTT

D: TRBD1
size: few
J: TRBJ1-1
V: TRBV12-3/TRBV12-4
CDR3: CASGPNRGMNTEAFF
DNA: TGTGCCAGCGGACCCAACAGGGGTATGAACACTGAAGCTTTCTTT

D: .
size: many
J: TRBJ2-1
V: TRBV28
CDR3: CASSFPSGGGYSNEQFF
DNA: TGTGCCAGCAGTTTCCCTAGCGGAGGGGGGTATAGCAATGAGCAGTTCTTC

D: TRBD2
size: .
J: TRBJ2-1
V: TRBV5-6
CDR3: CASSSGRASNEQFF
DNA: TGTGCCAGCAGTAGCGGGAGGGCCTCGAATGAGCAGTTCTTC

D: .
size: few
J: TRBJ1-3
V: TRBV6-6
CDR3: CASTLFSGNTIYF
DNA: TGTGCCAGCACCCTATTCTCTGGAAACACCATATATTTT

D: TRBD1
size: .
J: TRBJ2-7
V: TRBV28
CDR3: CASSLRGQGDEQYF
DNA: TGTGCCAGCAGTTTAAGGGGACAGGGGGACGAGCAGTACTTC

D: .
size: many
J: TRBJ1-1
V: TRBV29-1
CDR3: CSVEFRERMNTEAFF
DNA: TGCAGCGTTGAATTCAGGGAGAGGATGAACACTGAAGCTTTCTTT

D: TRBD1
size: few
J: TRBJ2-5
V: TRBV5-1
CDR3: CASSPGLRARGRTLETQYF
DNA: TGCGCCAGCAGCCCCGGTCTCAGGGCCAGGGGGCGGACATTAGAGACCCAGTACTTC

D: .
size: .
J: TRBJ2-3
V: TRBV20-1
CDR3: CSAHRSTDTQYF
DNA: TGCAGTGCACACAGGAGCACAGATACGCAGTATTTT

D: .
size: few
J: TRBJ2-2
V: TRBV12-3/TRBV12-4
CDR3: CASKKGGTGLTGELFF
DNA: TGTGCCAGCAAAAAAGGGGGAACAGGGCTTACCGGGGAGCTGTTTTTT

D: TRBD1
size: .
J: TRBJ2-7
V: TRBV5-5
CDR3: CASISPGQGAYEQYF
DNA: TGTGCCAGCATCTCTCCGGGACAGGGGGCCTACGAGCAGTACTTC

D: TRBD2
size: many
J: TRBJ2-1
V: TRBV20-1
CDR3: CSAGLAGLSSYNEQFF
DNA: TGCAGTGCCGGACTAGCGGGTCTGAGCTCCTACAATGAGCAGTTCTTC

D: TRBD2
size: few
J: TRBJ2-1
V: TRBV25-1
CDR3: CASSDPSAGGRQFF
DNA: TGTGCCAGCAGTGATCCATCAGCGGGGGGCCGACAGTTCTTC

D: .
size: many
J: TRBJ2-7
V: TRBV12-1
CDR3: CASSFAPRGQGAHEQYF
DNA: TGTGCCAGCAGCTTTGCGCCACGAGGACAGGGGGCCCACGAGCAGTACTTC

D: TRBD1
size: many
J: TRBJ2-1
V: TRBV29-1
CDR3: CSTDRGRGEQFF
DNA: TGCAGCACCGACAGGGGGCGAGGGGAGCAGTTCTTC

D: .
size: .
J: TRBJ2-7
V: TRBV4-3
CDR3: CASSQAPPEQYF
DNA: TGCGCCAGCAGCCAAGCCCCCCCCGAGCAGTACTTC

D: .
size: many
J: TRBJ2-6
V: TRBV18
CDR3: CASSPLSDSGANVLTF
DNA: TGTGCCAGCTCACCTCTCAGTGATTCTGGGGCCAACGTCCTGACTTTC

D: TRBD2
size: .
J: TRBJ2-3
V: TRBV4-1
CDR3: CASSRGLAGPTDTQYF
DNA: TGCGCCAGCAGCCGTGGACTAGCGGGCCCCACAGATACGCAGTATTTT

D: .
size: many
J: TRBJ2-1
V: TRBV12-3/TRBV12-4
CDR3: CASRLGTPLNNEQFF
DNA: TGTGCCAGCAGATTAGGGACTCCTCTAAACAATGAGCAGTTCTTC

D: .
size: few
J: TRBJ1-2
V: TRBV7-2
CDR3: CASSLATGGYTF
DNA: TGTGCCAGCAGCCTTGCAACGGGTGGCTACACCTTC

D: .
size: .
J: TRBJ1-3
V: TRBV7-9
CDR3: CASSWEMGSGNTIYF
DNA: TGTGCCAGCAGCTGGGAAATGGGCTCTGGAAACACCATATATTTT

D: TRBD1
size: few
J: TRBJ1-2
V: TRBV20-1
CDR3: CSAEPPGQGVYGYTF
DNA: TGCAGTGCTGAACCACCGGGACAGGGGGTCTATGGCTACACCTTC

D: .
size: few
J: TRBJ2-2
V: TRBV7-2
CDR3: CASSLAAIRRATGELFF
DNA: TGTGCCAGCAGCTTAGCCGCAATACGGAGGGCCACCGGGGAGCTGTTTTTT

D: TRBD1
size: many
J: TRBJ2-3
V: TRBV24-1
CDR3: CATSDLPQGAKDTQYF
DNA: TGTGCCACCAGTGATTTGCCTCAGGGGGCGAAAGATACGCAGTATTTT

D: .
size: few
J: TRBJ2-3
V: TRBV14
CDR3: CASSPWGSITDTQYF
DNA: TGTGCCAGCAGCCCCTGGGGGAGTATCACAGATACGCAGTATTTT